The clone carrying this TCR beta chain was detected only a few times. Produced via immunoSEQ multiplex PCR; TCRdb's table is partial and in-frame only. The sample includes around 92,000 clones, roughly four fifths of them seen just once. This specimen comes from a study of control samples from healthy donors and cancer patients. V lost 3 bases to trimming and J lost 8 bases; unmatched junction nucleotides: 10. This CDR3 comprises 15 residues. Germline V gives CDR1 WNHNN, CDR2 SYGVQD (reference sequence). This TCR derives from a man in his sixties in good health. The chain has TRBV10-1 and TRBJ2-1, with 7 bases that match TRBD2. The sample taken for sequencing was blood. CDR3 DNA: TGCGCCAGCAGTGATGGGGGGGTCCCACCTCATGAGCAGTTCTTC. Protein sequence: CASSDGGVPPHEQFF.